This T cell receptor (beta chain) was profiled in a study of T cell responses to AZD1222 COVID-19 vaccine (dated by TCRdb to the early 2020s). For the wider study: AZD1222 recipients given second doses at about 4 weeks or at about 12 weeks were pooled, since spike-specific TCR depth and breadth were not found to differ between the two schedules. A total of 230 to 250 trial participants underwent TCR sequencing, of whom 200 to 220 had received two doses of AZD1222 and about 26 had received two doses of the MenACWY control vaccine. Enrollment into the trials was organized by age into subgroups of 18-55, 56-69 and 70-plus years, and those subgroups contained roughly 150, 30 and 60 TCR-sequenced participants, respectively. The full study reports these points: Reportedly, close to half of the unique spike-specific TCRs recognized epitopes lying outside the regions that are mutated in the B.1.351 and B.1.1.7 variants. Conclusions about previously exposed vaccinees are limited because only six or seven AZD1222 recipients were SARS-CoV-2 seropositive at baseline. The 56-69-year group was small, and its depth increase did not reach significance, likely because of low power. The vaccine-associated CD4 TCRs covered the entire spike protein, and the dominant responses fell in regions 160-218 and 743-854. After two AZD1222 doses, spike-specific TCR breadth and depth were significantly higher than at day 0 and than in MenACWY recipients. Most participants were white British and females outnumbered males, and the authors suggested that clonal diversity may have been underestimated. No day 14 peak-response samples were available, so repertoires were characterized only after the peak T cell response.

Cut back by 8 bases and 5 bases, the V and J ends lie 10 bases apart. The germline V gene encodes CDR1 MNHEY and CDR2 SVGAGI. The CDR3 spans 13 residues, from the cysteine through the phenylalanine. This entry keeps only the CDR3 DNA: 39 bases, framed from base 1. Comment on this clone: The specificity of this receptor is unknown. Per-base quality was not reported, and no clone a single base away is much larger than it. Other DNA sequences in this specimen translate into the identical CDR3.

The CDR3 regions of human TCRbeta chains were analyzed by immunosequencing. From the authors' description of their analysis: TCRs in the repertoires were matched against a reference library of SARS-CoV-2-specific TCRs that had been generated with the MIRA antigen-specificity platform. Breadth meant the fraction of unique TCRs that were SARS-CoV-2-associated, whereas depth meant the fraction of total T cells that were SARS-CoV-2-associated. Using the MIRA data, each spike-specific TCR was assigned both to the spike region to which the TCR was reactive and to a CD4 or CD8 class. Log10-transformed breadth and depth values were compared by one-way ANOVA with Sidak's multiple comparisons tests. TCRdb retrieved this table from immuneACCESS and kept in-frame rearrangements only. Not all clones are present; in checked studies, unresolved V genes account for under half, and no reason is known for the remainder. For V, J and clone size, that table is used; D and trimming come from the DNA. The sample has over 150,000 clones on record, less than 90% of them singletons. Together, the top ten hold around 3% of the sample.

The time point label corresponds to: baseline before first vaccination. Samples from vaccinated people were obtained from the UK trials COV001 and COV002, which included a single-blind randomized controlled phase 2/3 trial of AZD1222 (ChAdOx1 nCoV-19) in healthy adults. For TCRbeta chain sequencing, PBMC samples from trial participants were taken at day 0 and at day 28 after the second dose. Sequences were derived from peripheral blood, sampled on day 0 of AZD1222 vaccination. This TCR came from an adult in good health. Recombination connected TRBV6-5 to TRBJ1-6; tentative D gene TRBD1, with 5 bases matching. The DNA sequence follows: TGTGCCAGCGGCGGGGGAAATAATTCACCCCTCCACTTT. The encoded protein is CASGGGNNSPLHF.